The sample holds a few counts of the clone carrying this TCR beta chain. Its antigen is not known. The record originates from a study of post-analysis software for immune sequencing data. Study in general: Relapsing-remitting, secondary progressive and progressive-relapsing courses of multiple sclerosis were included.

From germline, CDR1 is KGHDR and CDR2 SFDVKD. The CDR3 is 21 residues long. Unmatched junction bases numbered 21, after V lost 4 bases and J lost 7 bases. General study results and limits: The five TRBV segments detected at higher frequency in patients than in controls included TRBV5-6, TRBV5-1 and TRBV20-1. Those samples that were prepared in the same batch co-clustered strongly by F measure.

Sequencing libraries made from TCR beta cDNA carried unique molecular identifiers. Roughly 0.5 million cDNA molecules were obtained from roughly 1 to 10 million T cells. TCRdb re-analysed the PCR reads in MiXCR, keeping a single row per CDR3 protein. The data hold 450,000 to 650,000 distinct CDR3 sequences, with roughly two fifths observed a single time. This TCR came from a girl aged 5-17 years with multiple sclerosis. The chain couples TRBV24-1 to TRBJ2-7; 16 bases agree with TRBD2. Source material: blood. CDR3 coding DNA: TGTGCCACCAGTGACCTAAGTCCCGGGACTAGCGGGAGGGCCCGTAGGAATGAGCAGTACTTC. As protein: CATSDLSPGTSGRARRNEQYF.